This T cell receptor (beta chain) emerged from a study of blood T cell repertoires in COVID-19 (dated by TCRdb to about 2020). General notes on the study: The collaborator samples originated in the United States, Italy and Spain and spanned the acute and convalescent phases of COVID-19. Samples came from the ongoing ImmuneRACE study (first 160 participants) plus 1,254 subjects from 6 global collaborators. The repertoires were made available in a free public database intended to serve as a resource for research on the immune response to SARS-CoV-2. The sample metadata nearly always contained a de-identified subject ID, COVID-19 status, age in years and sex. Deeply sampled blood TCRbeta repertoires from subjects exposed to, actively infected with, or recovered from COVID-19 were included in the dataset. The material from the prospective study consisted of cDNA or gDNA derived from T cells, B-cell-depleted T cells, or PBMCs. HLA class I and class II types, where available, came from metadata supplied by the sample provider rather than from assay-based typing. What the authors observed across the whole study: The amount of clinical and demographic metadata varied by source and participant and was provided uncurated.

Each collaborating institution followed its own protocols to collect whole blood in K2EDTA tubes. Collaborator samples were shipped for TCRbeta analysis as frozen whole blood, isolated PBMCs, or DNA extracted from either sample type. V sheds 4 bases and J sheds 3 bases, leaving 8 bases between their ends. The germline V gene gives CDR1 as SGHRS and CDR2 as YFSETQ. The CDR3 covers 12 residues, taking in both the cysteine and the phenylalanine. The only DNA kept is the CDR3, 36 bases in frame from the first base. The immunoSEQ Assay, a bias-controlled multiplex PCR, was used to amplify TCRbeta CDR3 regions from genomic DNA. Turning to the authors' computational methods: The number of nucleated cells in each sample was estimated from the amplification of reference gene primers within the assay. To quantify the absolute abundance of each unique TCRbeta CDR3 rearrangement, sequence reads were collapsed and filtered. Productive Simpson clonality was computed per sample as the square root of Simpson's diversity index over productive rearrangements. Imported from immuneACCESS, the table was reduced by TCRdb to in-frame sequences with V and J called. These copies leave out some clones; in studies compared against another copy, an unresolved V gene accounts for under half, and the cause of the remainder is not known. V and J calls and clone size are copied from that table; D and trimming were computed from the DNA. For this sample there are 70,000 or so clones; more than 75% appear just once. Clones ranked in the top ten supply 11% of the sample.

Note on this clone: Its antigen target is currently unknown. No base quality information exists; no much larger clone differs at one position.

This clonotype was obtained from a man aged 65 to 79 with active or convalescent COVID-19. Sequenced: peripheral blood. This receptor chain uses TRBV5-1 and TRBJ2-7; no confident D gene assignment can be made. The nucleotide sequence reads TGCGCCAGCAGCGACACAAGCTACGAGCAGTACTTC. It codes for CASSDTSYEQYF.